This T cell receptor beta chain was identified during a study of CD8+ T cells in alopecia areata. Regarding the study as a whole: In patients, TCRs were shared less clearly than in mice, and HLA may possibly be involved.

Treatment: oral pan-JAK inhibitor, 5-10 mg twice daily. This CDR3 contains 14 residues. The V gene lost 8 bases and the J gene lost 2 bases, with 12 bases spanning the gap. CDR1 is LNHNV and CDR2 is YYDKDF in the germline V gene (reference sequence). cDNA prepared by RNA extraction and subsequent reverse transcription served as the template for sequencing. The protocol was immunoSEQ multiplex PCR, while the TCRdb copy is restricted to in-frame clones and leaves out a portion. This table has about 150,000 clones, nearly 55% appearing once. For this clone: As yet, its antigen is unknown.

The sequencing used CD8+ T cells sorted from blood, collected at week 4, from a patient treated with tofacitinib. V usage is TRBV15 and J usage is TRBJ2-2; D gene unclear. This clonotype was obtained from a human donor with alopecia areata. The CDR3 sequence is CATCLDPNTGELFF. CDR3 nucleotide sequence: TGTGCCACCTGCCTGGATCCCAACACCGGGGAGCTGTTTTTT.